The 4 T cell receptor beta chains below all came from one sample that was sequenced in a study of CD4 T cells in relation to SARS-CoV-2 and coronaviruses. Before the COVID-19 pandemic, during about 2010-2018, CD4+ T cells were taken from unexposed donors. After about 10 days of culture, CD4+ T cells were isolated. Clones were sequenced by immunoSEQ multiplex PCR, and TCRdb holds only the in-frame ones, with some missing. The profile shows around 23,000 clones, roughly four fifths of them singletons. Which antigens these TCRs recognize remains unknown. Sample: CD4+ T cells from PBMCs, cultured in vitro. The receptor source for this set is a human donor in good health.

This chain uses TRBV6-5 with TRBJ2-2; D not certain. Trimming removed 7 bases from V and 1 base from J, with 13 bases in between. The length of the CDR3 is 15 residues. CDR1 is MNHEY, CDR2 SVGAGI, per germline. CDR3 DNA sequence: TGTGCCAGCACCCTACAAGGTCGGAACACCGGGGAGCTGTTTTTT. Amino acid sequence: CASTLQGRNTGELFF.

The chain is built from TRBV10-3 and TRBJ1-2, with 7 bases matching TRBD1. V was pared by 2 bases and J by 4 bases, with 7 bases of the junction left unmatched. Germline lookup yields CDR1 ENHRY and CDR2 SYGVKD. The CDR3 consists of 15 residues. This CDR3 is CAISELPQGVYGYTF. The CDR3 nucleotides read TGTGCCATCAGTGAGCTTCCGCAGGGGGTCTATGGCTACACCTTC.

In its sample, this clone was seen once. The chain uses TRBV6-5 and TRBJ2-5; D gene uncertain. V lost 2 bases and J lost 4, with 11 bases in between. In germline, CDR1 is MNHEY, CDR2 SVGAGI. The CDR3 has 14 residues. This chain's CDR3 is CASSYVGPGETQYF. The CDR3, as DNA: TGTGCCAGCAGTTACGTGGGTCCGGGAGAGACCCAGTACTTC.

This clone was picked up a small number of times. The chain is built from TRBV7-3 and TRBJ2-7; D is possibly TRBD1 (6 bases). Germline V gene lookup returns CDR1 SGHTA and CDR2 FQGTGA. Trimming removed 5 bases at V and 5 bases at J, with 16 bases between. This CDR3 has 14 amino acids. The CDR3 DNA reads TGTGCCAGCAGCCAAGGACAGCAATCAAACGAGCAGTACTTC. Translating gives CASSQGQQSNEQYF.